The 26 T cell receptor beta chains in this list originate from one sample, sequenced in a study of cytomegalovirus exposure and HLA in healthy donors (dated by TCRdb to 2016 to 2017). Libraries were made using the immunoSEQ multiplex PCR assay. The multiplex PCR relied on a mix of 60 forward primers for TCR Vbeta segments and 13 reverse primers for TCR Jbeta segments. As stored in TCRdb, this immuneACCESS dataset retains in-frame rearrangements with V and J assigned. A fraction of the clones does not appear; measured against another copy, unresolved V genes explain less than half of the discrepancy, and the remainder lacks a known reason. The sample data list 150,000 to 200,000 clones, and about 88% of these were observed just once. Around 2.5% of the sample rests with the top ten. Sequenced material: PBMCs. The receptors were sampled from a man aged 25 to 40 in good health and CMV-seropositive.

This clone was recorded a few times. This chain joins TRBV7-3 and TRBJ2-7, with 10 bases that match TRBD2. Germline trimming cut 2 bases from V and 5 bases from J; bases unmatched to any gene: 0. Germline-derived CDR1 and CDR2 are SGHTA and FQGTGA. The CDR3 is made up of 13 amino acids. The CDR3 protein is CASSLGLADEQYV. DNA of the CDR3: TGTGCCAGCAGCTTAGGACTAGCGGACGAGCAGTACGTC.

This clone showed up just once. The chain has TRBV4-1 and TRBJ1-1, with 7 bases identical to TRBD1. Germline CDR1 is MGHRA and CDR2 is YSYEKL. The length of the CDR3 is 16 residues. V was clipped by 0 bases and J by 4 bases; unmatched bases: 8. The DNA for the CDR3 is TGCGCCAGCAGCCAAGACGCCACAGGGGTAAGCACTGAAGCTTTCTTT. Amino acids: CASSQDATGVSTEAFF.

The V call is TRBV2, the J call TRBJ1-5, with D tentatively TRBD1 (5 bases). This CDR3 has 12 amino acids. Trimming left V 4 bases short and J 5 bases short, with 6 bases between. CDR1 is SNHLY and CDR2 is FYNNEI in the germline V gene. DNA of the CDR3: TGTGCCAGCAGTGGGGGCGATCAGCCCCAGCATTTT. This translates into CASSGGDQPQHF.

This rearrangement joins TRBV11-2 to TRBJ2-1, with TRBD2 identical over 11 bases. Germline CDR1 SGHAT, CDR2 FQNNGV. Germline trimming cut 3 bases from V and 4 bases from J; bases unmatched to any gene: 2. The CDR3 has 15 residues. CDR3 DNA sequence: TGTGCCAGCAGCTTTACTAGCGGGGGTTACAATGAGCAGTTCTTC. Amino acid sequence: CASSFTSGGYNEQFF.

The V call is TRBV21-1, the J call TRBJ2-7; the table names TRBD2, a call not compared with the DNA. TRBV21-1 is a known pseudogene. The CDR3 totals 16 residues. CDR3 region: CASIPEGTSGRCGQYV. The CDR3 nucleotides read TGTGCCAGCATCCCGGAGGGGACTAGCGGGAGATGCGGGCAGTACGTC.

V and J are TRBV7-2 and TRBJ2-1; the D gene is possibly TRBD2 (5 bases). CDR3 length: 14 amino acids. V dropped 8 bases and J dropped 4 bases, with 15 bases sitting between them. From germline, CDR1 is SGHTA and CDR2 FQGNSA. The CDR3 DNA reads as TGTGCCAGCGCAACAAGCGGCTATTACAATGAGCAGTTCTTC. This sequence encodes CASATSGYYNEQFF.

The chain combines TRBV6-5 with TRBJ2-7; 7 bases line up with TRBD1. V was pared by 5 bases and J by 7 bases, with 5 bases of the junction left unmatched. Germline CDR1 MNHEY, CDR2 SVGAGI. The CDR3 covers 12 residues. The CDR3: CASSDRVREQYF. The CDR3 DNA sequence: TGTGCCAGCAGTGACAGGGTTCGAGAGCAGTACTTC.

This clone came up a few times. The J gene is TRBJ1-3, the V gene TRBV5-1, with a possible D match to TRBD1 (5 bases). Germline lookup yields CDR1 SGHRS and CDR2 YFSETQ. The V and J ends lost 3 bases and 4 bases respectively, with 17 bases between them. This CDR3 comprises 16 residues. CDR3 loop: CASSSGDSRSGNTIYF. CDR3 nucleotides: TGCGCCAGCAGCTCGGGAGACAGTCGTTCCGGAAACACCATATATTTT.

The chain links TRBV4-1 to TRBJ2-5, with D possibly being TRBD1 (6 bases). The ends were cut back, 4 bases at V and 3 bases at J, with 15 bases in the middle. In germline, CDR1 is MGHRA, CDR2 YSYEKL. This CDR3 region has 15 residues. This CDR3 is CASSRAGTREETQYF. The CDR3 coding sequence is TGCGCCAGCAGCCGGGCAGGGACAAGGGAAGAGACCCAGTACTTC.

V and J are TRBV5-1 and TRBJ1-4; no definite D call. Germline V gene sequence: CDR1 SGHRS, CDR2 YFSETQ. V was shortened by 3 bases and J by 0 bases, with 15 bases between the two germline ends. The CDR3 is 17 amino acids. CDR3 sequence: CASSSVSGPATNEKLFF. The DNA of the CDR3 is TGCGCCAGCAGCTCCGTGTCTGGGCCCGCAACTAATGAAAAACTGTTTTTT.

The chain recombines TRBV5-4 with TRBJ2-2; TRBD2 aligns across 16 bases. The CDR3 runs 17 residues. Trimming removed 4 bases from V and 8 bases from J; junction bases left unmatched: 8. The germline CDR1 and CDR2 sequences are SGHNT and YYREEE (reference sequence). In DNA, the CDR3 is TGTGCCAGCAGCCGTTCCGGGACTAGCGGGAGGGAGGGGGAGCTGTTTTTT. This gives the protein CASSRSGTSGREGELFF.

The J gene is TRBJ2-7, the V gene TRBV7-2, with D possibly TRBD1 on 6 matching bases. This CDR3 contains 14 residues. Germline V lookup: CDR1 SGHTA, CDR2 FQGNSA. V lost 5 bases and J lost 3, with 14 bases in between. The CDR3 loop is CASSVAGTLYEQYF. CDR3 DNA: TGTGCCAGCAGCGTCGCCGGGACACTCTACGAGCAGTACTTC. The entire variable domain, with the rest obtained from reference TRBV7-2 and TRBJ2-7, is as follows: GAGVSQSPSNKVTEKGKDVELRCDPISGHTALYWYRQSLGQGLEFLIYFQGNSAPDKSGLPSDRFSAERTGGSVSTLTIQRTQQEDSAVYLCASSVAGTLYEQYFGPGTRLTVT.

This chain links TRBV30 with TRBJ1-1; D is ambiguous. CDR1 is GTSNPN and CDR2 is SVGIG in the germline V gene (reference sequence). The CDR3 is 12 amino acids. V was cut by 1 base and J by 4 bases, with 7 bases left in between. CDR3: CAWSGGSTEAFF. In nucleotides, the CDR3 is TGTGCCTGGAGTGGAGGGAGCACTGAAGCTTTCTTT.

In this sample, this clone turned up a few times. V usage is TRBV7-9 and J usage is TRBJ1-1, with D perhaps TRBD1 (5 bases). Trimming removed 5 bases from V and 0 bases from J, with 13 bases in between. CDR3 size: 15 residues. CDR1 is SEHNR and CDR2 is FQNEAQ in the germline V gene (reference sequence). In nucleotides, the CDR3 is TGTGCCAGCAGCACCGGGGGTATCATGAACACTGAAGCTTTCTTT. As protein: CASSTGGIMNTEAFF.

The chain recombines TRBV7-6 with TRBJ2-7; a weak D match, TRBD2 (5 bases). Trimming pared 0 bases from V and 2 bases from J, leaving 14 bases between. The CDR3 spans 16 residues. From germline, CDR1 is SGHVS and CDR2 FNYEAQ. CDR3 amino acids: CASSLARPDYTYEQYF. The CDR3 bases are TGTGCCAGCAGCTTAGCGCGACCCGACTACACCTACGAGCAGTACTTC.

The V call is TRBV6-5, the J call TRBJ2-2, with 8 positions matching TRBD1. The CDR3 runs 15 residues. In germline, CDR1 is MNHEY, CDR2 SVGAGI. Trimming removed 0 bases from V and 5 bases from J; junction bases left unmatched: 2. This CDR3 is CASSYSDRGTGELFF. In DNA form, the CDR3 reads TGTGCCAGCAGTTACTCCGACAGGGGAACCGGGGAGCTGTTTTTT.

The chain employs TRBV10-1 and TRBJ2-1; TRBD2 matches 9 bases. The junction had 11 bases not matched to a gene; V was cut back by 3 bases and J by 11 bases. The CDR3 runs 15 residues. The germline V gene encodes CDR1 WNHNN and CDR2 SYGVQD (reference sequence). The CDR3 DNA follows: TGCGCCAGCAGTGACCCTAGGAAGACTAGCGGAAAGCAGTTCTTC. Its translation is CASSDPRKTSGKQFF.

The chain recombines TRBV11-1 with TRBJ2-3, with D maybe TRBD2 (6 bases). V was trimmed by 3 bases and J by 1 base, leaving 11 bases between them. The CDR3 has 15 residues. The germline V gene has CDR1 SGHAT and CDR2 FQDESV (reference sequence). CDR3 nucleotides: TGTGCCAGCAGCTTCGGGCCTAGCGGCACAGATACGCAGTATTTT. Translated, it gives CASSFGPSGTDTQYF.

V is TRBV28 and J is TRBJ1-4; a weak D match, TRBD1 (5 bases). In germline, CDR1 is MDHEN, CDR2 SYDVKM. Trimming removed 8 bases at V and 7 bases at J, with 8 bases between. This CDR3 has 11 residues. The CDR3 protein is CASDSGEKLFF. The CDR3 nucleotides are TGTGCCAGCGACAGTGGTGAAAAACTGTTTTTT.

The chain has TRBV4-2 and TRBJ1-2; D perhaps matches TRBD1 (5 bases). This CDR3 is built from 14 residues. Trimming left V 0 bases short and J 7 bases short, with 12 bases between. Germline loops: CDR1 LGHNA, CDR2 YNFKEQ. CDR3 nucleotide sequence: TGTGCCAGCAGCCAAGAAAGGGGATCTTCTGGCTACACCTTC. Its translation is CASSQERGSSGYTF.

This clone was observed a handful of times. The rearrangement links TRBV6-5 to TRBJ1-1; the match to TRBD1 covers 8 bases. J was trimmed by 10 bases and V by 6 bases; bases with no gene match: 16. This CDR3 contains 15 residues. Germline V gene sequence: CDR1 MNHEY, CDR2 SVGAGI. In DNA form, the CDR3 reads TGTGCCAGCAGACTCAACAGGGGGGAGGTCCAGGGAGCTTTCTTT. Its protein product is CASRLNRGEVQGAFF.

The chain is built from TRBV19 and TRBJ2-4; 7 bases line up with TRBD1. CDR3 length: 15 residues. V was pared by 6 bases and J by 7 bases, with 12 bases of the junction left unmatched. CDR1 and CDR2 (germline): LNHDA, SQIVND (reference sequence). CDR3 sequence: CASSPTGTVGNIQYF. In nucleotides, the CDR3 is TGTGCCAGTAGCCCTACCGGGACAGTTGGGAACATTCAGTACTTC.

This clone was observed a few times. V usage is TRBV19 and J usage is TRBJ1-4, with D possibly being TRBD1 (5 bases). The CDR3 loop spans 15 amino acids. Germline V lookup: CDR1 LNHDA, CDR2 SQIVND (reference sequence). V lost 5 bases to trimming and J lost 8 bases, with 18 bases between them. CDR3 sequence: CASSPWGGASEKLFF. The CDR3 region has the DNA TGTGCCAGTAGTCCCTGGGGCGGAGCTTCGGAAAAACTGTTTTTT. The whole variable domain, remainder taken from reference TRBV19 and TRBJ1-4, is DGGITQSPKYLFRKEGQNVTLSCEQNLNHDAMYWYRQDPGQGLRLIYYSQIVNDFQKGDIAEGYSVSREKKESFPLTVTSAQKNPTAFYLCASSPWGGASEKLFFGSGTQLSVL.

The chain uses TRBV11-3 and TRBJ2-5; D is perhaps TRBD1 (6 bases). This CDR3 has 16 amino acids. Trimming left V 0 bases short and J 1 base short, with 12 bases between. Germline-derived CDR1 and CDR2 are SGHNT and YENEEA. The CDR3 region is CASSLDFRGAQETQYF. For the CDR3, the DNA is TGTGCCAGCAGCTTAGATTTCAGGGGAGCCCAAGAGACCCAGTACTTC.

This chain connects TRBV27 to TRBJ2-5, with 8 bases lining up with TRBD1. Germline trimming cut 8 bases from V and 7 bases from J; bases unmatched to any gene: 3. CDR3 size: 11 residues. The germline V gene encodes CDR1 MNHEY and CDR2 SMNVEV (reference sequence). The CDR3 reads CASGQGGTQYF. CDR3 nucleotides: TGTGCCAGCGGACAGGGTGGGACCCAGTACTTC.

The chain links TRBV29-1 to TRBJ1-1, with TRBD1 matching 9 bases. V gave up 6 bases and J gave up 1 base; unmatched junction bases: 3. There are 13 residues in the CDR3. Germline values: CDR1 SQVTM, CDR2 ANQGSEA. The CDR3 DNA follows: TGCAGCGTCCAGACAGGGGGGAACACTGAAGCTTTCTTT. Amino acid sequence: CSVQTGGNTEAFF.